This T cell receptor (beta chain) is drawn from a study of blood T cell repertoires in COVID-19. After removal of 7 bases from V and 6 bases from J, the junction contained 5 bases not matched to a gene. This CDR3 has 13 amino acids. Germline V gene sequence: CDR1 MNHEY, CDR2 SVGAGI. Profiling relied on immunoSEQ multiplex PCR, and the TCRdb table lists in-frame clones only, not all of them. The data show 64,000 or so clones, almost 80% seen once. Sequencing was done on a sample of peripheral blood. The V and J genes are TRBV6-5 and TRBJ2-2, with 7 bases lining up with TRBD1. The TCR comes from a man older than 75 with acute or convalescent COVID-19. CDR3 protein: CASNRQGSGELFF. The CDR3 DNA reads as TGTGCCAGCAATCGACAGGGTTCCGGGGAGCTGTTTTTT.